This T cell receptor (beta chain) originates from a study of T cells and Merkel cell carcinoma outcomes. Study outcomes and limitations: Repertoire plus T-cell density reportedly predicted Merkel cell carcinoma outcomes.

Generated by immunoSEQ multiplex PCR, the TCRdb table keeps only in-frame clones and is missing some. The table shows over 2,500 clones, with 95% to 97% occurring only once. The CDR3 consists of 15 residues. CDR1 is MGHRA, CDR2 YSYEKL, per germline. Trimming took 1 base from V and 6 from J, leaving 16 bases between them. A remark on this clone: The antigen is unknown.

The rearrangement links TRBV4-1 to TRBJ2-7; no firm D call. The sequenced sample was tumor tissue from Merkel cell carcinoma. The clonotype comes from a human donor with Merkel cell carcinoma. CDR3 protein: CASSQASALPSEQYF. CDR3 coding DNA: TGCGCCAGCAGCCAAGCCAGCGCCCTACCCAGCGAGCAGTACTTC.